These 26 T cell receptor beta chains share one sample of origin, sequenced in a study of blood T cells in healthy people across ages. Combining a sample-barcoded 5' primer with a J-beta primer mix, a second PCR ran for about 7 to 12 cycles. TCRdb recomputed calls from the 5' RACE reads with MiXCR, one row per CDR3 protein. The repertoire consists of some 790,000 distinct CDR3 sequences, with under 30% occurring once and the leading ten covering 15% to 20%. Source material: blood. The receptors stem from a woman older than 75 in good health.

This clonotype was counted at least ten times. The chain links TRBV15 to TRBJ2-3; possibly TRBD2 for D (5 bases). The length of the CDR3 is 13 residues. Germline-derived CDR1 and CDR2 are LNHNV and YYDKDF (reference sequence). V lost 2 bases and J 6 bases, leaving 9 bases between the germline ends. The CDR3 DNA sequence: TGTGCCACCAGCAGAAAACTAGATGATACGCAGTATTTT. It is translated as CATSRKLDDTQYF. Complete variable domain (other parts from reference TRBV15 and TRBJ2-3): DAMVIQNPRYQVTQFGKPVTLSCSQTLNHNVMYWYQQKSSQAPKLLFHYYDKDFNNEADTPDNFQSRRPNTSFCFLDIRSPGLGDTAMYLCATSRKLDDTQYFGPGTRLTVL.

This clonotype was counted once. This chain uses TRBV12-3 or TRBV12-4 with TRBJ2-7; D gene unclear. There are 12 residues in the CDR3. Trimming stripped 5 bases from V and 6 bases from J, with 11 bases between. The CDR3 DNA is TGTGCCAGCAGTCTTAGCCGGAGCGAGCAGTACTTC. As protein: CASSLSRSEQYF.

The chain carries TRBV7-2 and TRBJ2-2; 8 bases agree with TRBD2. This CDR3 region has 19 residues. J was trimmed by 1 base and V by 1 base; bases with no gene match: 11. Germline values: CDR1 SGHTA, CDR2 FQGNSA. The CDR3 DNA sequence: TGTGCCAGCAGCTTAGTACGAGGGGCGGGGGGCCTGAACACCGGGGAGCTGTTTTTT. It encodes CASSLVRGAGGLNTGELFF.

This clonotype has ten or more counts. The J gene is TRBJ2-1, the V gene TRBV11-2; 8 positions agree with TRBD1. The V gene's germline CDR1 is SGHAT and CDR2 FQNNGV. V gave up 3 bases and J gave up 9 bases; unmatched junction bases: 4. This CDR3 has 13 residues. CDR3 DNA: TGTGCCAGCAGCTTCCAGGGGGCGGGTGAGCAGTTCTTC. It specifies CASSFQGAGEQFF.

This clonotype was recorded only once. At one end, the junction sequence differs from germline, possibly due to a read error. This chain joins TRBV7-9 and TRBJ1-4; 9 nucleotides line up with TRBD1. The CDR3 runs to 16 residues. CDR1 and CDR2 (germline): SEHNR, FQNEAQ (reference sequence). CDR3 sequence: CATSRSGTGINEKLFF. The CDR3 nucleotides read TGTGCCACCAGCCGTTCCGGGACAGGGATTAATGAAAAACTGTTTTTT.

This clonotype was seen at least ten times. The CDR3 DNA is TGTGCCAGCAGCTTAGATAGGGGCACCTACAATGAGCAGTTCTTC. As protein: CASSLDRGTYNEQFF. The chain joins TRBV11-2 to TRBJ2-1, with D possibly TRBD1 on 5 matching bases. The germline V gene encodes CDR1 SGHAT and CDR2 FQNNGV. The V and J ends lost 0 bases and 2 bases respectively, with 8 bases between them. This CDR3 contains 15 residues. The complete variable domain, with remaining parts taken from reference TRBV11-2 and TRBJ2-1, reads EAGVAQSPRYKIIEKRQSVAFWCNPISGHATLYWYQQILGQGPKLLIQFQNNGVVDDSQLPKDRFSAERLKGVDSTLKIQPAKLEDSAVYLCASSLDRGTYNEQFFGPGTRLTVL.

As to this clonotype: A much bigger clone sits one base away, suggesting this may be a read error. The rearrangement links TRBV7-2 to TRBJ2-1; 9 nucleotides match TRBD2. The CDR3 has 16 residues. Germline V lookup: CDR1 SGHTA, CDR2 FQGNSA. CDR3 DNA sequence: TGTGCCCGCAGTCTAGCGGCAGCGGGGGGCTGGAATGAGCAGTTCTTC. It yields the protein CARSLAAAGGWNEQFF.

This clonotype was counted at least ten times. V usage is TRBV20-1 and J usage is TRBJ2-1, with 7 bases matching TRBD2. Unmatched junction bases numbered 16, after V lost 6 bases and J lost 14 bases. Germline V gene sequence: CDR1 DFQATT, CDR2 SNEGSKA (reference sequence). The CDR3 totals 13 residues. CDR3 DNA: TGCAGTGCCCGTTCCAGTCTAGCGGCGAGAGAGTTCTTC. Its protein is CSARSSLAAREFF.

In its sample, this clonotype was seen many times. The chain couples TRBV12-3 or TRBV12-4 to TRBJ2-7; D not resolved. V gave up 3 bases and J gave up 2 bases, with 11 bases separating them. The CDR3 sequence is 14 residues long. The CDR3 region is CASSFGWQPYEQYF. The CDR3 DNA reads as TGTGCCAGCAGTTTCGGTTGGCAACCCTACGAGCAGTACTTC.

CDR3 DNA sequence: TGTGCCTGGAGCCGCCCTCCGCGGGGGAAGAATGAGCAGTTCTTC. It codes for CAWSRPPRGKNEQFF. This chain links TRBV30 with TRBJ2-1; 7 nucleotides match TRBD2. With V trimmed by 3 bases and J by 7 bases, 12 bases remained unmatched. The CDR3 runs 15 residues. Germline CDR1 is GTSNPN and CDR2 is SVGIG (reference sequence).

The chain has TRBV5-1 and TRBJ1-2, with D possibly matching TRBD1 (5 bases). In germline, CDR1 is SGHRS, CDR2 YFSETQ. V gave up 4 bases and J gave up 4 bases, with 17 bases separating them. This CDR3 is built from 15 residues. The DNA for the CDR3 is TGCGCCAGCAGCCTACCCGACAGTCTCCTCTATGGCTACACCTTC. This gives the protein CASSLPDSLLYGYTF.

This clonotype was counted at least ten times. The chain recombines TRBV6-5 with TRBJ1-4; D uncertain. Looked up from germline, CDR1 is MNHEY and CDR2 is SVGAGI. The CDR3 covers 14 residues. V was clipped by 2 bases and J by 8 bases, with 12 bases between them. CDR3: CASSYGSLREKLFF. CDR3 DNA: TGTGCCAGCAGTTACGGTTCCCTGAGGGAAAAACTGTTTTTT.

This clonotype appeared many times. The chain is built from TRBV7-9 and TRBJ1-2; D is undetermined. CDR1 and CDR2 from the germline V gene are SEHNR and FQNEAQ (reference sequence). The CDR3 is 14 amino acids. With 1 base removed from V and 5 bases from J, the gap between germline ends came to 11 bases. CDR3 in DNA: TGTGCCAGCAGCTTAGGGGGAATCGAGTATGGCTACACCTTC. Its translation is CASSLGGIEYGYTF.

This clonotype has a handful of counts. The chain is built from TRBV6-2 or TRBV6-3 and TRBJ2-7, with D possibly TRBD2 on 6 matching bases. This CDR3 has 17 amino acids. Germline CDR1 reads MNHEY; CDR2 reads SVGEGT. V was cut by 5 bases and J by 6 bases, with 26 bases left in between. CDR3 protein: CASSTPRRGGLPCEQYF. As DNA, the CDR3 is TGTGCCAGCAGTACGCCCCGGAGGGGTGGATTACCCTGCGAGCAGTACTTC.

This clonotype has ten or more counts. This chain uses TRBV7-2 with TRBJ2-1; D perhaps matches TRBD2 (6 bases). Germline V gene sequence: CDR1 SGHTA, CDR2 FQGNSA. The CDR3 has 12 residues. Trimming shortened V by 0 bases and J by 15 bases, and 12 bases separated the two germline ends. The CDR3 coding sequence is TGTGCCAGCAGCTTAGCGGGGGGAGATGGGTTCTTC. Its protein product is CASSLAGGDGFF.

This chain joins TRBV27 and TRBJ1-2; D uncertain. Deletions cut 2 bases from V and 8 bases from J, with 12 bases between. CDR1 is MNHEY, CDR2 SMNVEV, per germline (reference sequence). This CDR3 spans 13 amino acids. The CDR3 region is CASSLTAGLGYTF. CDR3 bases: TGTGCCAGCAGTTTAACGGCAGGCTTAGGCTACACCTTC.

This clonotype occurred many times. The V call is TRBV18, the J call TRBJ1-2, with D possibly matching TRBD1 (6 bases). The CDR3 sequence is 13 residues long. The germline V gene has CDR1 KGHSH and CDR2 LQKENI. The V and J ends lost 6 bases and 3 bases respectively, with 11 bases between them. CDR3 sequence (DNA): TGTGCCAGCTCGCCGGACAGCGACTATGGCTACACCTTC. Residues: CASSPDSDYGYTF.

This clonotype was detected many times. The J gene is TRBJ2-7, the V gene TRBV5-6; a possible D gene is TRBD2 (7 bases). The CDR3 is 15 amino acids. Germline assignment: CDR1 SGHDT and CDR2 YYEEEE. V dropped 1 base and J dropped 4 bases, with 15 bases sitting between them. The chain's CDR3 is CASSLRGAVRYEQYF. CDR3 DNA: TGTGCCAGCAGCTTGCGGGGGGCAGTAAGGTACGAGCAGTACTTC.

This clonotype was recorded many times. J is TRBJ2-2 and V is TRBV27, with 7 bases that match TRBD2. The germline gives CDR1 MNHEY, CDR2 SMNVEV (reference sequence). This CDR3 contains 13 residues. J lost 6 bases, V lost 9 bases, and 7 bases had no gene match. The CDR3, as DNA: TGTGCCAGTAATCTGCGGGGGTCCGGGGAGCTGTTTTTT. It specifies CASNLRGSGELFF.

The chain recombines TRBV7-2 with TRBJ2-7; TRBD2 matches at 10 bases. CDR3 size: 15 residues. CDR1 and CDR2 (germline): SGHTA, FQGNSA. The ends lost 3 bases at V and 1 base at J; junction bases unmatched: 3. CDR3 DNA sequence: TGTGCCAGCAGCTTGGAGCGGGGGGGATCCTACGAGCAGTACTTC. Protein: CASSLERGGSYEQYF.

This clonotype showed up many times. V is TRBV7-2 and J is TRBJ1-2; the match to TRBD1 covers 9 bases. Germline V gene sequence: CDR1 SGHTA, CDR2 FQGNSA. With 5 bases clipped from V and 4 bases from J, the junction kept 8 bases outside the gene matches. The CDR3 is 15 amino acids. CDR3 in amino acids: CASSLRTGETYGYTF. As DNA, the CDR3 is TGTGCCAGCAGCCTCCGGACAGGGGAGACCTATGGCTACACCTTC.

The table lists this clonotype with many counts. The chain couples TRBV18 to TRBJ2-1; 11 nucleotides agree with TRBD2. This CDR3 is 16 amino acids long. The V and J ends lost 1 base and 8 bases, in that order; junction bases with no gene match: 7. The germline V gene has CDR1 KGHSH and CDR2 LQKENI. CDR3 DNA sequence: TGTGCCAGCTCACCACTCCCTAGCGGGGGGTTGGATGAGCAGTTCTTC. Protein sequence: CASSPLPSGGLDEQFF.

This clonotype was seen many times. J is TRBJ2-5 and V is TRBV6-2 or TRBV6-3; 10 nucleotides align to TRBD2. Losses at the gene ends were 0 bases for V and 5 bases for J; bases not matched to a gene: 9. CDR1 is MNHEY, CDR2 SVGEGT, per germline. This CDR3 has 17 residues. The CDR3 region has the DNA TGTGCCAGCAGTTACTCGACGAGCGGGGGGGCCCTGGAGACCCAGTACTTC. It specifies CASSYSTSGGALETQYF.

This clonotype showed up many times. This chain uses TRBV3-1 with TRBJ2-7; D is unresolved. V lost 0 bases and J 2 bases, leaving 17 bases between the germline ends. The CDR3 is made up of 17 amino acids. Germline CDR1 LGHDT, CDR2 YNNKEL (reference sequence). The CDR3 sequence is CASSQEGSGPLAYEQYF. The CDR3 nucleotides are TGTGCCAGCAGCCAAGAGGGCTCCGGACCCCTGGCCTACGAGCAGTACTTC.

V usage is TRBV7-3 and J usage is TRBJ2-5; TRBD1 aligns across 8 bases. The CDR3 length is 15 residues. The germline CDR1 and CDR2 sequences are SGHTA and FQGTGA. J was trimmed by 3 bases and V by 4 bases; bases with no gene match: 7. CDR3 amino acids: CASSSGQGREETQYF. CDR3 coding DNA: TGTGCCAGCAGCTCAGGACAGGGACGAGAAGAGACCCAGTACTTC.

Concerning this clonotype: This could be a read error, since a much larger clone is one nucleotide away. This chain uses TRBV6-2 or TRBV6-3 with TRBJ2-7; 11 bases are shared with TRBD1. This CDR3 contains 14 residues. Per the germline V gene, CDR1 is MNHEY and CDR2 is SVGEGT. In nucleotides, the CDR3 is TGTACCAGCAGAGACGGACAGGGGGCTAACGAGCAGTACTTC. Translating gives CTSRDGQGANEQYF.